This T cell receptor beta chain was documented in a study of blood T cell repertoires in COVID-19 (dated by TCRdb to about 2020). At the level of the whole study: Collaborator samples came from the United States, Italy and Spain and covered acute and convalescent phases of COVID-19. The material from the prospective study consisted of cDNA or gDNA derived from T cells, B-cell-depleted T cells, or PBMCs. Subjects who had been exposed to COVID-19, were actively infected with it, or had recovered from it provided the deeply sampled blood TCRbeta repertoires that made up the dataset. The repertoires were released in a freely available public database meant as a resource for research on the immune response to SARS-CoV-2. The samples were drawn from the first 160 participants of the ongoing ImmuneRACE study and from more than 1,000 subjects provided by 6 global collaborators. The sample metadata nearly always contained a de-identified subject ID, COVID-19 status, age in years and sex. Where HLA class I and class II types were available, the types were taken from metadata supplied by the sample provider, not from assay-based typing.

Participants in the prospective study were aged about 18 to 95 years, lived in some 24 United States geographic areas, and enrolled through a virtual design. In the prospective study, participants were assigned to cohorts based on the clinical history participants reported in a screening survey and a study questionnaire. Exposed participants had been in contact with someone with a PCR-confirmed or clinician-diagnosed COVID-19 case within 2 weeks of study entry. Each participant in the prospective study had whole blood, serum and a nasopharyngeal or oropharyngeal swab collected by mobile phlebotomists. Prospective study participants could optionally give additional blood draws and questionnaires over a roughly 2-month period. Blood samples from the prospective study were shipped frozen or at room temperature prior to DNA extraction. The germline V end is reduced by 0 bases and the J end by 7 bases; junction bases left unmatched: 11. CDR3 length: 18 amino acids, cysteine to phenylalanine. This entry keeps only the CDR3 DNA: 54 bases, framed from base 1. The CDR1 and CDR2 encoded by the germline V gene are KGHDR and SFDVKD.

The immunoSEQ Assay, a bias-controlled multiplex PCR, was used to amplify TCRbeta CDR3 regions from genomic DNA. For the original study's pipeline: The number of nucleated cells in each sample was estimated by amplification of reference gene primers within the assay. To quantify the absolute abundance of each unique TCRbeta CDR3 rearrangement, sequence reads were collapsed and filtered. For each sample, productive Simpson clonality was calculated as the square root of Simpson's diversity index across productive rearrangements. The source is immuneACCESS, and TCRdb retained only in-frame sequences with V and J called. Part of the clones is not carried over; for the studies checked, unresolved V genes explain less than half of this, and the remainder is unexplained. The V and J calls and the clone size are those of that table, but D and trimming were determined from the DNA. The sample profile shows fewer than 250,000 clones; around 90% of them were found once. Roughly 16% of the sample is in the top ten clones.

Comments on this clone: Its antigen remains undetermined. Base qualities are not provided; no much larger clone lies one nucleotide away.

The paper as a whole reports these results and caveats: The amount of clinical and demographic metadata varied by source and participant and was provided uncurated.

Sequenced input: PBMCs or T cells enriched from blood (not recorded which). The TCR sequence derives from a man under 40 who had been exposed to COVID-19. The receptor chain draws on TRBV24-1 and TRBJ1-5, and 10 bases in between align with TRBD1. At the DNA level, the sequence is TGTGCCACCAGTGATTTGGGAAAGGGACAGGGGAGAGGGCAGCCCCAGCATTTT. It translates to CATSDLGKGQGRGQPQHF.